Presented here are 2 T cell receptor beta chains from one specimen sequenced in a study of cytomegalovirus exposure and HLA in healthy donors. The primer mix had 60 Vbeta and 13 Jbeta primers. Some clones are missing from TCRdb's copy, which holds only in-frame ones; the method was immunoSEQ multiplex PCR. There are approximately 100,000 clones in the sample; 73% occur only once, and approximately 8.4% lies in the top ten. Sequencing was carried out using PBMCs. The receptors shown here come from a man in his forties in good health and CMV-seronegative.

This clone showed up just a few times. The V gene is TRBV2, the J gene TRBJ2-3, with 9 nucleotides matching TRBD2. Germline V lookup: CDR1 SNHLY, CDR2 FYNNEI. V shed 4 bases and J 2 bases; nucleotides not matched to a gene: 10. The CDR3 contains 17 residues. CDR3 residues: CASSALPSGVTTDTQYF. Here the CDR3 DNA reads TGTGCCAGCAGTGCCCTCCCTAGCGGGGTTACCACAGATACGCAGTATTTT.

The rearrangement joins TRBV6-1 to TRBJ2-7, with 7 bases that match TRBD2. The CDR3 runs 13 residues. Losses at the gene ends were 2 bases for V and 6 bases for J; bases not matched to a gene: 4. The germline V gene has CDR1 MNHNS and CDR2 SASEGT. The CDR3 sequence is CASSEWEGTEQYF. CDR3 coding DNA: TGTGCCAGCAGTGAATGGGAGGGGACCGAGCAGTACTTC.